What follows is one T cell receptor (beta chain) and its context. The data were taken from a study of regulatory T cells in long-lasting Graves disease. In germline, CDR1 is KGHDR, CDR2 SFDVKD. Trimming took off 4 bases at V and 5 bases at J, with 14 bases between the two ends. The length of the CDR3 is 15 residues. Stated time point: newly diagnosed GD, antithyroid drugs for less than 3 months. RNA extracted from PBMCs served as the sequencing template. The TCR beta library used iRepertoire HTBI primers with Arm-PCR amplification of CDR3. MiXCR was run by TCRdb on the multiplex PCR reads, yielding one entry per CDR3 protein. The table shows about 530,000 distinct CDR3 sequences, with about 16% occurring only once. The same sample was also studied in work on T cells in Graves' hyperthyroidism and ophthalmopathy. From that report: Among clonotypes expanded in thyroid above 0.001, most were also found in blood. A model using 13 V-J features told ophthalmopathy apart from stable hyperthyroidism. The model foresaw ophthalmopathy a median about 6.5 months prior to onset.

The specimen comprised peripheral blood mononuclear cells (PBMCs), sampled at new diagnosis, from a patient treated with antithyroid drugs. The chain uses TRBV24-1 and TRBJ2-1; TRBD1 or TRBD2 may be the D gene (6 bases each). The TCR was taken from a woman aged 35-65 years with Graves disease. The DNA of the CDR3 is TGTGCCACCAGTGACTCAAGGGGGGATCACAATGAGCAGTTCTTC. Translated, it gives CATSDSRGDHNEQFF.